The clone carrying this TCR beta chain was observed at least ten times. The target antigen is unknown. These data are taken from a study of molecular identifiers for immune sequencing clone quantification. General study findings and limits: Investigators reportedly could detect spiked Jurkat TCR RNA from one cell among one million naive cells. Clones with over 20 RNA copies captured over 98% of effector molecules but under 1% of naive ones.

The CDR3 runs to 15 residues. CDR1 is SEHNR and CDR2 is FQNEAQ in the germline V gene (reference sequence). V was clipped by 5 bases and J by 4 bases, with 16 bases between them. Each CDR3 protein is one row after TCRdb ran MiXCR on the PCR reads. The profile shows about 320,000 distinct CDR3 sequences, about a fifth of them singletons. The authors sorted naive CD8 T cells as CD8+CD4-CCR7+CD45RA+. The TCR originated in a human donor in good health. Some libraries in this study had Jurkat cell RNA spiked in. The V call is TRBV7-9, the J call TRBJ2-3, with D possibly TRBD2 on 6 matching bases. Sequencing was carried out using naive CD8+ T cells from blood, with Jurkat cell RNA spiked in. Documented subset: FACS-sorted CD8+CD4-CCR7+CD45RA+ naive T cells. For the CDR3, the DNA is TGTGCCAGCAGCGCCGGGCCTAGCGTGGCAGATACGCAGTATTTT. Translating gives CASSAGPSVADTQYF.